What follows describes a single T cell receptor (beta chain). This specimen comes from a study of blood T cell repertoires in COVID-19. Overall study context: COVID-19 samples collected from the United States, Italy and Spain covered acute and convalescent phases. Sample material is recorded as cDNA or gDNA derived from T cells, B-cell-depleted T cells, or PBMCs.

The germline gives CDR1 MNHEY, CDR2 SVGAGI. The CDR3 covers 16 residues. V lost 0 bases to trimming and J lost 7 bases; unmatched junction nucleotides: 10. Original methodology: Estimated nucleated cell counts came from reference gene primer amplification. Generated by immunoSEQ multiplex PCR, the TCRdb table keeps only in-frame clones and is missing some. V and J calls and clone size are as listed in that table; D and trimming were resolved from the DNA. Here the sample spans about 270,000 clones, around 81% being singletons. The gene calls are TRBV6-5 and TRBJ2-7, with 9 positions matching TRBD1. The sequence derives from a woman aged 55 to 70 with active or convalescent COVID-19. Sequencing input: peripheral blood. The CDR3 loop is CASSYSPRQGVTEQYF. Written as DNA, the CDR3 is TGTGCCAGCAGTTACTCCCCGAGACAGGGGGTGACTGAGCAGTACTTC.